The clone carrying this T cell receptor (beta chain) was found a few times. These data originate in a study of beta chain features in type 1 diabetes. V shed 2 bases and J shed 2 bases, with 11 bases lying between them. Per the germline V gene, CDR1 is SEHNR and CDR2 is FQNEAQ (reference sequence). The CDR3 covers 15 residues. Sequencing targeted expressed TCRB transcripts, as all isolated RNA had been reverse transcribed. Sequencing used immunoSEQ multiplex PCR; TCRdb keeps in-frame clones, though not all of them. This table has 600,000 to 650,000 clones, around 15% appearing once. This chain connects TRBV7-9 to TRBJ2-3; D remains ambiguous. This TCR derives from a man aged 18 to 30 in good health. The specimen was naive CD4+ T cells from blood. The DNA for the CDR3 is TGTGCCAGCAGCTTATCGTTAGTATCCACAGATACGCAGTATTTT. It specifies CASSLSLVSTDTQYF.